The T cell receptor (beta chain) described here comes from a study of T cell responses to AZD1222 COVID-19 vaccine. This table comes from immunoSEQ multiplex PCR, and its TCRdb copy is limited to in-frame clones, with some not included. The sample lists about 180,000 clones; approximately 86% were seen once. With 6 bases removed from V and 3 bases from J, the gap between germline ends came to 14 bases. The CDR3 is 14 residues long. Germline CDR1 reads LNHDA; CDR2 reads SQIVND (reference sequence). The chain combines TRBV19 with TRBJ2-5; a weak D match, TRBD2 (6 bases). The sequence came from an adult in good health. Sample: peripheral blood, taken on day 0 of AZD1222 vaccination. Here the CDR3 DNA reads TGTGCCAGTAGCACAGGCGGCGGGGAAGAGACCCAGTACTTC. Protein: CASSTGGGEETQYF. The whole variable domain, filled in from reference TRBV19 and TRBJ2-5, reads DGGITQSPKYLFRKEGQNVTLSCEQNLNHDAMYWYRQDPGQGLRLIYYSQIVNDFQKGDIAEGYSVSREKKESFPLTVTSAQKNPTAFYLCASSTGGGEETQYFGPGTRLLVL.